What follows are 12 T cell receptor beta chains derived from one specimen sequenced in a study of cytomegalovirus exposure and HLA in healthy donors. A multiplex PCR was run with 60 Vbeta primers and 13 Jbeta primers. Sequencing was performed with immunoSEQ multiplex PCR; in TCRdb, only in-frame clones are kept and a portion is missing. The sample data list around 140,000 clones. The sequenced sample consisted of PBMCs. The receptor set was obtained from a woman aged 50 to 60 in good health and CMV-seronegative.

This chain links TRBV28 with TRBJ1-3; TRBD1 matches 9 bases. Germline V gene sequence: CDR1 MDHEN, CDR2 SYDVKM. V shed 4 bases and J 0 bases; nucleotides not matched to a gene: 7. The CDR3 is 17 amino acids. The CDR3 region is CASSSGGQGISGNTIYF. CDR3 nucleotides: TGTGCCAGCAGTTCCGGAGGACAGGGGATCTCTGGAAACACCATATATTTT.

J is TRBJ2-1 and V is TRBV7-8, with TRBD1 matching 7 bases. Per germline, CDR1 SGHVS and CDR2 FQNEAQ. The V and J ends lost 1 base and 6 bases, in that order; junction bases with no gene match: 9. This CDR3 has 16 residues. The CDR3 DNA is TGTGCCAGCAGCTTAGTCGAACAGGGGATAGGCAATGAGCAGTTCTTC. This gives the protein CASSLVEQGIGNEQFF.

The chain joins TRBV7-2 to TRBJ1-1; D is uncertain. This CDR3 region has 14 residues. Between the trimmed V and J ends, which lost 6 bases and 1 base, there was a span of 12 bases. The germline V gene encodes CDR1 SGHTA and CDR2 FQGNSA. The CDR3 DNA reads TGTGCCAGCAGTCCGACGGCGGGGAACACTGAAGCTTTCTTT. It is translated as CASSPTAGNTEAFF.

V is TRBV4-2 and J is TRBJ2-3, with a tentative D call TRBD2 (6 bases). Germline-derived CDR1 and CDR2 are LGHNA and YNFKEQ. The V end was cut by 1 base, the J end by 4 bases, with 24 bases between. The CDR3 totals 19 residues. The CDR3 sequence: CASSQGLGGGASGSDTQYF. The CDR3, as DNA: TGTGCCAGCAGCCAAGGATTGGGGGGTGGGGCGTCTGGGTCAGATACGCAGTATTTT.

The chain employs TRBV28 and TRBJ1-2; 10 nucleotides align to TRBD1. The junction had 7 bases not matched to a gene; V was cut back by 5 bases and J by 7 bases. CDR1 and CDR2 from the germline V gene are MDHEN and SYDVKM. CDR3 length equals 14 residues. CDR3 nucleotide sequence: TGTGCCAGCAGTACCGGGACAGGGGATCGTGGCTACACCTTC. Amino acids: CASSTGTGDRGYTF.

The genes are TRBV6-5 and TRBJ2-3; 10 nucleotides agree with TRBD2. The length of the CDR3 is 15 residues. The germline gives CDR1 MNHEY, CDR2 SVGAGI. The V and J ends lost 6 bases and 6 bases, in that order; junction bases with no gene match: 9. CDR3 loop: CASRSLSGRGDTQYF. The DNA for the CDR3 is TGTGCCAGCAGGTCCCTCAGCGGGAGGGGCGATACGCAGTATTTT.

The genes are TRBV5-1 and TRBJ2-5; 7 bases are a match to TRBD2. The CDR3 sequence is 14 residues long. After removal of 5 bases from V and 0 bases from J, the junction contained 4 bases not matched to a gene. Per the germline V gene, CDR1 is SGHRS and CDR2 is YFSETQ. The CDR3 bases are TGCGCCAGCAGTTCCAGCGGGAACCAAGAGACCCAGTACTTC. Protein sequence: CASSSSGNQETQYF. The whole variable domain, filled in from reference TRBV5-1 and TRBJ2-5, reads KAGVTQTPRYLIKTRGQQVTLSCSPISGHRSVSWYQQTPGQGLQFLFEYFSETQRNKGNFPGRFSGRQFSNSRSEMNVSTLELGDSALYLCASSSSGNQETQYFGPGTRLLVL.

The rearrangement uses TRBV19 and TRBJ1-6; 7 bases are a match to TRBD1. From germline, CDR1 is LNHDA and CDR2 SQIVND (reference sequence). J lost 5 bases, V lost 5 bases, and 6 bases had no gene match. The CDR3 spans 15 residues. The CDR3 spells CASSRRGRDNSPLHF. The CDR3 region has the DNA TGTGCCAGTAGTCGGAGGGGGCGAGATAATTCACCCCTCCACTTT. Full variable domain (missing parts from reference TRBV19 and TRBJ1-6): DGGITQSPKYLFRKEGQNVTLSCEQNLNHDAMYWYRQDPGQGLRLIYYSQIVNDFQKGDIAEGYSVSREKKESFPLTVTSAQKNPTAFYLCASSRRGRDNSPLHFGNGTRLTVT.

Note on this clone: Additional DNA sequences in this sample encode the identical CDR3. The chain is built from TRBV7-9 and TRBJ1-2; D may be TRBD1 (6 bases). V lost 1 base to trimming and J lost 2 bases, with 8 bases between them. CDR1 SEHNR and CDR2 FQNEAQ come from the germline V gene (reference sequence). The length of the CDR3 is 14 residues. The CDR3 DNA reads TGTGCCAGCAGCTTAGGGCAGGGGAACTATGGCTACACCTTC. Translating it yields CASSLGQGNYGYTF. The full variable domain, rest sourced from reference TRBV7-9 and TRBJ1-2, is DTGVSQNPRHKITKRGQNVTFRCDPISEHNRLYWYRQTLGQGPEFLTYFQNEAQLEKSRLLSDRFSAERPKGSFSTLEIQRTEQGDSAMYLCASSLGQGNYGYTFGSGTRLTVV.

V usage is TRBV25-1 and J usage is TRBJ2-7; possibly TRBD2 for D (6 bases). The CDR3 loop spans 13 amino acids. The V end was cut by 3 bases, the J end by 2 bases, with 8 bases between. Per germline, CDR1 MGHDK and CDR2 SYGVNS. In nucleotides, the CDR3 is TGTGCCAGCAGTGAGGCGGGAACCTACGAGCAGTACTTC. It yields the protein CASSEAGTYEQYF.

The V call is TRBV28, the J call TRBJ2-3; D uncertain. Between the trimmed V and J ends, which lost 4 bases and 1 base, there was a span of 12 bases. This CDR3 contains 15 residues. Germline V gene sequence: CDR1 MDHEN, CDR2 SYDVKM. CDR3 DNA: TGTGCCAGCAGTTACCCCGCACGGGGCACAGATACGCAGTATTTT. The encoded protein is CASSYPARGTDTQYF.

The chain employs TRBV11-2 and TRBJ1-2, with TRBD1 matching over 11 bases. The germline CDR1 and CDR2 sequences are SGHAT and FQNNGV. With V trimmed by 4 bases and J by 2 bases, 6 bases remained unmatched. This CDR3 has 16 residues. The CDR3 nucleotides read TGTGCCAGCAGCTCAAAGGACAGGGGGCGGAACTATGGCTACACCTTC. Encoded protein: CASSSKDRGRNYGYTF.